The text below deals with one T cell receptor beta chain. Sequencing was performed with immunoSEQ multiplex PCR; in TCRdb, only in-frame clones are kept and a portion is missing. The sample carries 200,000 to 250,000 clones, more than 85% recorded once. This sample stems from a study of blood T cell repertoires in COVID-19. The wider study: PBMCs, B-cell-depleted T cells, or T cells were the source of the cDNA or gDNA that made up the material.

Trimming removed 5 bases from V and 6 bases from J; junction bases left unmatched: 10. The CDR3 is 16 residues long. CDR1 and CDR2 (germline): LNHDA, SQIVND (reference sequence). Input material: peripheral blood. The chain couples TRBV19 to TRBJ2-7; 13 nucleotides align to TRBD2. This clonotype originated in a woman in her seventies with active or convalescent COVID-19. In DNA form, the CDR3 reads TGTGCCAGTAGTGCACCGGGACTAGCGGGGATTCGCGAGCAGTACTTC. Translating gives CASSAPGLAGIREQYF.